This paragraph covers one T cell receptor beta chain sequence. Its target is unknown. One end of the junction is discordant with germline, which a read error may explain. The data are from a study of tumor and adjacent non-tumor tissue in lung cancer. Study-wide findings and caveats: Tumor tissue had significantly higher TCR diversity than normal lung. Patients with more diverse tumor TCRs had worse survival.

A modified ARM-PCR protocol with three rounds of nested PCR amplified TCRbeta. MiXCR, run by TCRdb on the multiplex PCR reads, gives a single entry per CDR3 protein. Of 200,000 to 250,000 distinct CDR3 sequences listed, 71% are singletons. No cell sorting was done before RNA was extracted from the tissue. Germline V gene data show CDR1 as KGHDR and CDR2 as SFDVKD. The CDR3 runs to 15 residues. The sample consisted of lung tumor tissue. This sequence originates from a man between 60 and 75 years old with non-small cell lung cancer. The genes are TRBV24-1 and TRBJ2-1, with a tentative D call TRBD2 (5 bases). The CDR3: CATSARGGRVRELFF. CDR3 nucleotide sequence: TGTGCCACCAGTGCCCGGGGTGGTCGGGTTCGTGAGCTGTTCTTC.